This T cell receptor (beta chain) was identified in a study of cytomegalovirus exposure and HLA in healthy donors. Note on this clone: The antigen is unknown.

With 2 bases removed from V and 0 bases from J, the gap between germline ends came to 17 bases. The CDR3 extends over 18 amino acids. From germline, CDR1 is MGHRA and CDR2 YSYEKL. This PCR relied on a set of 60 Vbeta primers and 13 Jbeta primers. Sequencing used immunoSEQ multiplex PCR; TCRdb keeps in-frame clones, though not all of them. The sample carries some 56,000 clones, 75% to 85% recorded once. Study-wide points: A list of approximately 160 TCR beta chains associated with cytomegalovirus was given. Among TCR sequences, most were rare, though some public TCRs appeared in many donors. Donor immune exposure was known only as CMV serostatus.

The V and J genes are TRBV4-1 and TRBJ2-1, with a weak D call TRBD2 (5 bases). The origin of this receptor is a woman aged 40 to 55 in good health and CMV-seronegative. The sample comprised PBMCs. DNA for the CDR3: TGCGCCAGCAGCCAACAAGGGCTAGCTCAGAGCTCCTACAATGAGCAGTTCTTC. It specifies CASSQQGLAQSSYNEQFF.